Below, 5 T cell receptor beta chains from the same sample are listed, as sequenced in a study of sequential checkpoint blockade in melanoma. Assay: immunoSEQ multiplex PCR; the TCRdb copy retains only in-frame clones and omits some. Seen here are approximately 5,500 clones, 35% to 50% observed once, and the top ten hold approximately 9%. The treatment: randomized to nivolumab then ipilimumab (arm A) or the reverse (arm B). Source: tumor tissue (inferred from file names), taken from a patient given nivolumab and ipilimumab in sequence. The source of these receptors is a human donor with melanoma.

This chain joins TRBV6-8 and TRBJ2-1, with D maybe TRBD2 (6 bases). Germline V gene data show CDR1 as MNHGY and CDR2 as SAAAGT. This CDR3 region has 13 residues. Trimming took off 10 bases at V and 6 bases at J, with 16 bases between the two ends. CDR3 in amino acids: CAIRIRLVNEQFF. CDR3 DNA sequence: TGTGCCATCAGGATCCGACTAGTCAATGAGCAGTTCTTC.

The chain joins TRBV9 to TRBJ2-7; D may correspond to TRBD1 or TRBD2 (5 bases each). This CDR3 has 14 residues. Trimming shortened V by 1 base and J by 2 bases, and 10 bases separated the two germline ends. The V gene's germline CDR1 is SGDLS and CDR2 YYNGEE. The CDR3 here is CASSVQGEPYEQYF. The CDR3 DNA reads as TGTGCCAGCAGCGTACAGGGAGAGCCCTACGAGCAGTACTTC.

The V and J genes are TRBV11-3 and TRBJ2-1; D tentatively reads TRBD1 or TRBD2 (5 bases each). CDR3 length: 17 residues. Germline-derived CDR1 and CDR2 are SGHNT and YENEEA. V gave up 2 bases and J gave up 0 bases, with 14 bases separating them. CDR3 in DNA: TGTGCCAGCAGCTTATCCGAGGCAGGGAGCTCCTACAATGAGCAGTTCTTC. Translation: CASSLSEAGSSYNEQFF.

In its sample, this clone was seen a few times. The CDR3 DNA is TGTGCCAGCAGTTTCACCGACAGAGCTCCCCTCTATGGCTACACCTTC. Translated, it gives CASSFTDRAPLYGYTF. The rearrangement uses TRBV27 and TRBJ1-2; D possibly corresponds to TRBD1 (5 bases). Per germline, CDR1 MNHEY and CDR2 SMNVEV (reference sequence). There are 16 residues in the CDR3. V was cut by 3 bases and J by 4 bases, with 18 bases left in between.

This rearrangement joins TRBV28 to TRBJ1-1; perhaps TRBD1 as D (5 bases). V lost 5 bases and J 0 bases, leaving 19 bases between the germline ends. The germline gives CDR1 MDHEN, CDR2 SYDVKM. The CDR3 has 17 residues. CDR3 DNA sequence: TGTGCCAGCAGTCCCGAGAGACAGCGGGGAGTGAACACTGAAGCTTTCTTT. It specifies CASSPERQRGVNTEAFF.